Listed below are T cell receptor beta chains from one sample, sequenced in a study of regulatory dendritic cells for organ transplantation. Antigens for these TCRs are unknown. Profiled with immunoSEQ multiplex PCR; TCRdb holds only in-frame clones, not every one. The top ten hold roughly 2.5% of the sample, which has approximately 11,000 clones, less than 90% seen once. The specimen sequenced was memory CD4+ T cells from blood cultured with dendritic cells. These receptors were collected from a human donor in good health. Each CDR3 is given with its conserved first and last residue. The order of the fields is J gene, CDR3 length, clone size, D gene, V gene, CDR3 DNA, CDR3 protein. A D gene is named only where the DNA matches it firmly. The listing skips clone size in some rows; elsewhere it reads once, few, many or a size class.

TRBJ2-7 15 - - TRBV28 TGTGCCAGCAGGGGGACCACAAGCGGCTCCTACGAGCAGTACTTC CASRGTTSGSYEQYF
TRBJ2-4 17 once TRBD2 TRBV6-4 TGTGCCAGCAGTGACTCGATCGCGGGAGTCGCCAAAAACATTCAGTACTTC CASSDSIAGVAKNIQYF
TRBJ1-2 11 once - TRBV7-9 TGTGCCAGCAGCAGCATGGGGGGCTACACCTTC CASSSMGGYTF
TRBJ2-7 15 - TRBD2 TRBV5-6 TGTGCCAGCAGCATGATGACTAGCGGTTCCTACGAGCAGTACTTC CASSMMTSGSYEQYF
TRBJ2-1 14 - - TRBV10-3 TGTGCCATCAGTGAAAAGGCAGCCCCCAGTGAGCAGTTCTTC CAISEKAAPSEQFF
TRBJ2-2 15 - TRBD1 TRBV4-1 TGCGCCAGCAGCCCGGAGGACAGGGATACCGGGGAGCTGTTTTTT CASSPEDRDTGELFF
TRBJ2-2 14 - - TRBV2 TGTGCCAGCATTTCAGTCTTGAACACCGGGGAGCTGTTTTTT CASISVLNTGELFF
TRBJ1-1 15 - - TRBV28 TGTGCCAGCAGTCCCCCCGACAGGATTAACACTGAAGCTTTCTTT CASSPPDRINTEAFF
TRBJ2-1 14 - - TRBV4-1 TGCGCCAGCAGCCAGGGGTCGATTCTGAATGAGCAGTTCTTC CASSQGSILNEQFF
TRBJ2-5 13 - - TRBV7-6 TGTGCCAGCAGCTTAGGGAGACAAGAGACCCAGTACTTC CASSLGRQETQYF
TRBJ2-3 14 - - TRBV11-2 TGTGCCAGCAGCTGGGGGGGCGGCTCAGATACGCAGTATTTT CASSWGGGSDTQYF
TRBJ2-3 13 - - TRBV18 TGTGCCAGCTCACCACCACTAGAAGATACGCAGTATTTT CASSPPLEDTQYF
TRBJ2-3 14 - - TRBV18 TGTGCCAGCTCACCAAGGCAGGTCGGAGATACGCAGTATTTT CASSPRQVGDTQYF
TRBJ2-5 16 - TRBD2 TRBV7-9 TGTGCCAGCAGCTTTTATAGCGGGGGGGGTCAAGAGACCCAGTACTTC CASSFYSGGGQETQYF
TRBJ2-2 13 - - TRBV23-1 TGCGCCAGCAGTCGGGACAACACCGGGGAGCTGTTTTTT CASSRDNTGELFF
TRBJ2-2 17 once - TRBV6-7 TGTGCCAGCAGTTCTTTGACTTGGGAGGCCACTCACGGGGAGCTGTTTTTT CASSSLTWEATHGELFF
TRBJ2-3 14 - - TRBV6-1 TGTGCCAGCACCATGGGACGGTCAACAGATACGCAGTATTTT CASTMGRSTDTQYF
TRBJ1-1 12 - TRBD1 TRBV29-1 TGCAGCGTCGCCCTTCCGGGACAGGGATCTTTCTTT CSVALPGQGSFF
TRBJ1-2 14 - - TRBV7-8 TGTGCCAGCAGCTTAGGAGAGGGGACCTATGGCTACACCTTC CASSLGEGTYGYTF
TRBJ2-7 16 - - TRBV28 TGTGCCAGCAGTTTACCCGCAGGACAGCACAAGTACGAGCAGTACTTC CASSLPAGQHKYEQYF
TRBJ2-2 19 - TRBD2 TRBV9 TGTGCCAGCAGCGTACTTCCGGCTAGCGGGAGGGCGGGGACCGGGGAGCTGTTTTTT CASSVLPASGRAGTGELFF
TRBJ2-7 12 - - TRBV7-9 TGTGCCAGCAGCCCCGCCCAGGACGAGCAGTACTTC CASSPAQDEQYF
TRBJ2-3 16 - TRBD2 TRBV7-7 TGTGCTAGCAGCCCGGGACTAGCGGGATCTACAGATACGCAGTATTTT CASSPGLAGSTDTQYF
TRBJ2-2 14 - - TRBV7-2 TGTGCCAGCAAACAGGGTCCCAACACCGGGGAGCTGTTTTTT CASKQGPNTGELFF
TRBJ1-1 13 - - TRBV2 TGTGCCAGCAGTGGGGGGGGACTTACTGAAGCTTTCTTT CASSGGGLTEAFF
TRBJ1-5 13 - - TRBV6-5 TGTGCCAGCAGTTACAAACTAGATCAGCCCCAGCATTTT CASSYKLDQPQHF
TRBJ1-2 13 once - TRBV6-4 TGTGCCAGCAGAGCAAGTGAGAACTATGGCTACACCTTC CASRASENYGYTF
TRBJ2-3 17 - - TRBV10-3 TGTGCCATCAGTGAAAACGGAGCCCACGGGGGCGGGGATACGCAGTATTTT CAISENGAHGGGDTQYF
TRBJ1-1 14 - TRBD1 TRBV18 TGTGCCAGCTCTCAAAGGACAGGGGGCACTGAAGCTTTCTTT CASSQRTGGTEAFF
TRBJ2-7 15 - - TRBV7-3 TGTGCCAGCAGCGTTATGGAGGGAGCCTCCTACGAGCAGTACTTC CASSVMEGASYEQYF
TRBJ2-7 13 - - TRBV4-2 TGTGCCAGCAGCGGCGGCCCGTCCTACGAGCAGTACTTC CASSGGPSYEQYF
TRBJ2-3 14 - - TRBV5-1 TGCGCCAGCAGCTTGGGGACTAGCACAGATACGCAGTATTTT CASSLGTSTDTQYF
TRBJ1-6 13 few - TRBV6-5 TGTGCCAGCAGTGACACAGGGAATTCACCCCTCCACTTT CASSDTGNSPLHF
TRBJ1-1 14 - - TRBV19 TGTGCCAGTAGTACGGACACCCGTCTTATTGAAGCTTTCTTT CASSTDTRLIEAFF
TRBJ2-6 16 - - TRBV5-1 TGCGCCAGCAGCTTTGGGTCGGGGTCTGGGGCCAACGTCCTGACTTTC CASSFGSGSGANVLTF
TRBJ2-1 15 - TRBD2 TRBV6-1 TGTGCCAGCAGTGAAGGGACGGGGGGGCCTGGTGAGCAGTTCTTC CASSEGTGGPGEQFF